Below are 30 T cell receptor beta chains sequenced from a single sample in a study of immune cell composition in non-small cell lung cancer. Clones were read by immunoSEQ multiplex PCR, and TCRdb kept only the in-frame ones, dropping some. The repertoire includes about 7,600 clones, 75% to 85% of them detected once, and 12% sits in the top ten. Sample: lung tumor tissue. The receptors here all came from a human donor with non-small cell lung cancer.

The rearrangement joins TRBV14 to TRBJ1-6; D might be TRBD1 (6 bases). Germline V gene sequence: CDR1 SGHDN, CDR2 FVKESK. The CDR3 runs to 15 residues. Trimming cost V 1 base and J 7 bases, with 11 bases left between them. The CDR3 DNA is TGTGCCAGCAGCCAAGGGAGGGGGGTGAATTCACCCCTCCACTTT. Amino acids: CASSQGRGVNSPLHF.

Points on this clone: A read error may produce the germline difference seen at one junction end. The chain combines TRBV30 with TRBJ1-4; weak D call: TRBD1 (5 bases). The germline V gene encodes CDR1 GTSNPN and CDR2 SVGIG (reference sequence). The CDR3 spans 14 residues. For the CDR3, the DNA is TGTGCCTGGAGGGTCCGGGGCTTCAATGAAAAACTGCTTTTT. This gives the protein CAWRVRGFNEKLLF. Using reference TRBV30 and TRBJ1-4 for the parts outside the CDR3, the full variable domain is SQTIHQWPATLVQPVGSPLSLECTVEGTSNPNLYWYRQAAGRGLQLLFYSVGIGQISSEVPQNLSASRPQDRQFILSSKKLLLSDSGFYLCAWRVRGFNEKLLFGSGTQLSVL.

The chain links TRBV7-2 to TRBJ2-1; TRBD2 matches at 7 bases. J was trimmed by 4 bases and V by 6 bases; bases with no gene match: 9. The CDR3 runs 15 residues. CDR1 is SGHTA, CDR2 FQGNSA, per germline. CDR3 coding DNA: TGTGCCAGCAGGAAGGGCGGGGGAGTATACAATGAGCAGTTCTTC. Residues: CASRKGGGVYNEQFF.

The CDR3 DNA is TGTGCCAGCAGCCCGGACAACCTTAGCAATCAGCCCCAGCATTTT. Amino acid sequence: CASSPDNLSNQPQHF. The chain links TRBV6-5 to TRBJ1-5; D is perhaps TRBD1 (5 bases). Trimming pared 6 bases from V and 0 bases from J, leaving 12 bases between. CDR3 length: 15 residues. Germline loops: CDR1 MNHEY, CDR2 SVGAGI.

The chain uses TRBV19 and TRBJ1-5, with D maybe TRBD1 (5 bases). From germline, CDR1 is LNHDA and CDR2 SQIVND (reference sequence). The V gene lost 5 bases and the J gene lost 1 base, with 18 bases spanning the gap. The CDR3 has 17 residues. In DNA form, the CDR3 reads TGTGCCAGTAGTGGCAGGGTTTTAGGAGGGAGCAATCAGCCCCAGCATTTT. This codes for CASSGRVLGGSNQPQHF. The full variable domain, rest sourced from reference TRBV19 and TRBJ1-5, is DGGITQSPKYLFRKEGQNVTLSCEQNLNHDAMYWYRQDPGQGLRLIYYSQIVNDFQKGDIAEGYSVSREKKESFPLTVTSAQKNPTAFYLCASSGRVLGGSNQPQHFGDGTRLSIL.

The chain couples TRBV7-2 to TRBJ1-3, with D possibly being TRBD1 (5 bases). Looked up from germline, CDR1 is SGHTA and CDR2 is FQGNSA. V was clipped by 4 bases and J by 5 bases, with 15 bases between them. The CDR3 loop spans 15 amino acids. In DNA form, the CDR3 reads TGTGCCAGCAGCTCCCCGGGACGGGGGAGAAACACCATATATTTT. This codes for CASSSPGRGRNTIYF.

The V and J genes are TRBV5-1 and TRBJ1-2; D is perhaps TRBD1 (5 bases). Germline-derived CDR1 and CDR2 are SGHRS and YFSETQ. The ends were cut back, 4 bases at V and 4 bases at J, with 11 bases in the middle. The CDR3 extends over 13 amino acids. CDR3 residues: CASSVDSGYGYTF. CDR3 DNA: TGCGCCAGCAGCGTTGACAGTGGCTATGGCTACACCTTC.

The sample holds a few counts of this clone. The rearrangement uses TRBV27 and TRBJ1-2; 7 bases align to TRBD1. This CDR3 region has 14 residues. The V gene end was trimmed by 5 bases and the J gene end by 3 bases; junction bases not matched to a gene: 6. Germline-derived CDR1 and CDR2 are MNHEY and SMNVEV (reference sequence). The CDR3: CASSPLDRDYGYTF. The CDR3 nucleotides read TGTGCCAGCAGTCCCCTAGACAGGGACTATGGCTACACCTTC.

The genes are TRBV7-4 and TRBJ1-2; no reliable D call. Trimming removed 4 bases at V and 5 bases at J, with 14 bases between. This CDR3 is 14 amino acids long. Germline lookup yields CDR1 SGHVT and CDR2 SQSDAQ. The CDR3 sequence: CASSSQGNSYGYTF. DNA for the CDR3: TGTGCCAGCAGCTCCCAAGGGAATAGTTATGGCTACACCTTC.

The chain employs TRBV6-6 and TRBJ2-3; D uncertain. The germline gives CDR1 MNHNY, CDR2 SVGAGI (reference sequence). The V gene lost 5 bases and the J gene lost 1 base, with 10 bases spanning the gap. This CDR3 comprises 14 residues. The CDR3 sequence: CASSPEGRTDTQYF. The DNA of the CDR3 is TGTGCCAGCAGTCCTGAAGGTCGCACAGATACGCAGTATTTT.

This clone showed up just a few times. The rearrangement uses TRBV5-6 and TRBJ2-6; 7 bases map to TRBD1. Germline CDR1 and CDR2: SGHDT and YYEEEE. J was trimmed by 4 bases and V by 3 bases; bases with no gene match: 4. This CDR3 region has 15 residues. CDR3 in DNA: TGTGCCAGCAGCTGGACAGGCGCCGGGGCCAACGTCCTGACTTTC. Residues: CASSWTGAGANVLTF.

V and J are TRBV6-5 and TRBJ2-2; TRBD1 aligns across 8 bases. J gave up 2 bases and V 10 bases, and 6 bases lay outside the gene matches. The germline gives CDR1 MNHEY, CDR2 SVGAGI. This CDR3 comprises 14 residues. The CDR3 DNA follows: TGTGCCACCAGACAGGGGAGCAACACCGGGGAGCTGTTTTTT. It translates to CATRQGSNTGELFF.

V and J are TRBV9 and TRBJ1-3, with D possibly matching TRBD1 (5 bases). V lost 3 bases and J 2 bases, leaving 9 bases between the germline ends. CDR3 size: 14 residues. The germline gives CDR1 SGDLS, CDR2 YYNGEE. The CDR3 here is CASSETVAGNTIYF. In DNA form, the CDR3 reads TGTGCCAGCAGCGAGACAGTAGCTGGAAACACCATATATTTT.

This chain connects TRBV7-3 to TRBJ1-1; D remains unclear. Germline V lookup: CDR1 SGHTA, CDR2 FQGTGA. V was trimmed by 5 bases and J by 4 bases, leaving 11 bases between them. The CDR3 loop spans 13 amino acids. The chain's CDR3 is CASSPGWGTEAFF. The CDR3 DNA sequence: TGTGCCAGCAGCCCCGGTTGGGGCACTGAAGCTTTCTTT.

The chain combines TRBV4-2 with TRBJ1-2; 7 nucleotides line up with TRBD1. The V segment lost 5 bases and the J segment 5 bases; nucleotides outside the gene matches: 14. This CDR3 comprises 16 residues. Per germline, CDR1 LGHNA and CDR2 YNFKEQ. The CDR3 coding sequence is TGTGCCAGCAGCTCCCTTGAGACAGGGATGCGTTATGGCTACACCTTC. This codes for CASSSLETGMRYGYTF.

The V call is TRBV27, the J call TRBJ1-1; maybe TRBD1 (5 bases). The CDR3 runs 13 residues. V was shortened by 6 bases and J by 1 base, with 9 bases between the two germline ends. The germline V gene encodes CDR1 MNHEY and CDR2 SMNVEV (reference sequence). The CDR3 DNA reads TGTGCCAGCAGCTGGGGCCCGAACACTGAAGCTTTCTTT. It translates to CASSWGPNTEAFF.

This clone was detected only once. This chain links TRBV6-5 with TRBJ2-3; a weak D match, TRBD2 (6 bases). The V end lost 5 bases, the J end lost 6 bases, and 9 bases lay between the germline ends. Per germline, CDR1 MNHEY and CDR2 SVGAGI. There are 12 residues in the CDR3. The DNA for the CDR3 is TGTGCCAGCAGTCTCCGGGGGGATACGCAGTATTTT. Translated, it gives CASSLRGDTQYF.

This clone was found a few times. One end of the junction is discordant with germline, which a read error may explain. The genes are TRBV5-5 and TRBJ1-6; the D gene is possibly TRBD1 (5 bases). The CDR3 is 15 residues long. Germline CDR1 SGHKS, CDR2 YYEKEE (reference sequence). The chain's CDR3 is CASSQDSGQGSPLHF. CDR3 bases: TGCGCCAGCAGCCAAGATTCAGGCCAGGGATCACCCCTCCACTTT.

As to this clone: An end of the junction differs from the germline gene, which may be a read error. The CDR3 is CASSPHGGSNTGELFF. The CDR3 nucleotides read TGTGCTAGCAGCCCGCACGGGGGATCGAACACCGGGGAGCTGTTTTTT. The rearrangement uses TRBV7-7 and TRBJ2-2; D might be TRBD2 (6 bases). The CDR3 spans 16 residues. CDR1 and CDR2 from the germline V gene are SSHAT and FNYEAQ (reference sequence).

The chain joins TRBV5-1 to TRBJ1-2, with a possible D match to TRBD1 (5 bases). Germline-derived CDR1 and CDR2 are SGHRS and YFSETQ. The CDR3 loop spans 14 amino acids. Trimming cost V 4 bases and J 4 bases, with 14 bases left between them. CDR3 sequence (DNA): TGCGCCAGCAGCCCCGGGGGGGGGACCTATGGCTACACCTTC. Its translation is CASSPGGGTYGYTF. Full variable domain (outside the CDR3, taken from reference TRBV5-1 and TRBJ1-2): KAGVTQTPRYLIKTRGQQVTLSCSPISGHRSVSWYQQTPGQGLQFLFEYFSETQRNKGNFPGRFSGRQFSNSRSEMNVSTLELGDSALYLCASSPGGGTYGYTFGSGTRLTVV.

This clone was observed once. J is TRBJ1-1 and V is TRBV5-4; no clear D. CDR1 is SGHNT, CDR2 YYREEE, per germline (reference sequence). CDR3 length equals 14 residues. Between the trimmed V and J ends, which lost 0 bases and 6 bases, there was a span of 12 bases. Here the CDR3 DNA reads TGTGCCAGCAGCTTGGCCGGAGGGTGGGCTGAAGCTTTCTTT. Protein sequence: CASSLAGGWAEAFF.

The rearrangement joins TRBV4-3 to TRBJ2-5; 7 bases line up with TRBD1. Losses at the gene ends were 2 bases for V and 9 bases for J; bases not matched to a gene: 15. Germline CDR1 is LGHNA and CDR2 is YSLEER. The CDR3 is 16 residues long. The CDR3, as DNA: TGCGCCAGCAGCCAATCGATTGGACAGGTGTTGAGAGCCCAGTACTTC. Protein product: CASSQSIGQVLRAQYF.

The rearrangement uses TRBV5-8 and TRBJ1-5; weak D call: TRBD1 (5 bases). V gave up 4 bases and J gave up 0 bases, with 11 bases separating them. The CDR3 totals 15 residues. Germline values: CDR1 SGHTS, CDR2 YDEGEE. CDR3 amino acids: CASSDGTYSNQPQHF. The CDR3 nucleotides read TGTGCCAGCAGCGACGGGACTTATAGCAATCAGCCCCAGCATTTT.

The V gene is TRBV6-5, the J gene TRBJ2-5; perhaps TRBD1 as D (5 bases). The germline V and J ends were trimmed by 5 bases and 5 bases, with 12 bases remaining between them. The CDR3 has 13 amino acids. The germline V gene has CDR1 MNHEY and CDR2 SVGAGI. DNA for the CDR3: TGTGCCAGCAGTCCCAGGACACGGGAGACCCAGTACTTC. Protein sequence: CASSPRTRETQYF.

J is TRBJ1-1 and V is TRBV19; D is undetermined. Germline assignment: CDR1 LNHDA and CDR2 SQIVND (reference sequence). The V gene lost 5 bases and the J gene lost 0 bases, with 10 bases spanning the gap. The CDR3 consists of 14 residues. The CDR3 coding sequence is TGTGCCAGTAGTCCACGTAGGGTGAACACTGAAGCTTTCTTT. Encoded protein: CASSPRRVNTEAFF.

The V and J genes are TRBV28 and TRBJ1-2; D remains unclear. CDR3 length: 12 amino acids. Trimming took off 3 bases at V and 6 bases at J, with 8 bases between the two ends. Germline V gives CDR1 MDHEN, CDR2 SYDVKM. CDR3 bases: TGTGCCAGCAGTTTCCCCCCTAATGGCTACACCTTC. It specifies CASSFPPNGYTF.

The genes are TRBV5-5 and TRBJ2-1, with no clear D. This CDR3 has 12 residues. Germline V gene lookup returns CDR1 SGHKS and CDR2 YYEKEE (reference sequence). Trimming left V 2 bases short and J 7 bases short, with 7 bases between. In DNA, the CDR3 is TGTGCCAGCAGCTTTACAGAAAATGAGCAGTTCTTC. This gives the protein CASSFTENEQFF.

The chain recombines TRBV7-9 with TRBJ2-7, with D unclear. CDR1 and CDR2 (germline): SEHNR, FQNEAQ (reference sequence). Trimming shortened V by 1 base and J by 5 bases, and 3 bases separated the two germline ends. The CDR3 has 11 residues. The chain's CDR3 is CASSLDHEQYF. CDR3 coding DNA: TGTGCCAGCAGCTTAGATCACGAGCAGTACTTC.

This clone was observed a few times. The chain combines TRBV5-1 with TRBJ1-2; TRBD1 matches 10 bases. With 4 bases clipped from V and 5 bases from J, the junction kept 8 bases outside the gene matches. CDR1 and CDR2 (germline): SGHRS, YFSETQ. The CDR3 spans 15 residues. CDR3 bases: TGCGCCAGCAGCCAAGGACAGGGGGGCCTGTATGGCTACACCTTC. Translating gives CASSQGQGGLYGYTF.

The rearrangement uses TRBV5-1 and TRBJ2-7; D not certain. The CDR3 consists of 12 residues. V dropped 3 bases and J dropped 0 bases, with 4 bases sitting between them. The germline CDR1 and CDR2 sequences are SGHRS and YFSETQ. CDR3 nucleotide sequence: TGCGCCAGCAGCTCGAGCTCCTACGAGCAGTACTTC. Amino acids: CASSSSSYEQYF. Using reference TRBV5-1 and TRBJ2-7 for the parts outside the CDR3, the full variable domain is KAGVTQTPRYLIKTRGQQVTLSCSPISGHRSVSWYQQTPGQGLQFLFEYFSETQRNKGNFPGRFSGRQFSNSRSEMNVSTLELGDSALYLCASSSSSYEQYFGPGTRLTVT.